A single TCR beta chain is shown here with its context. The antigen it binds to is not known. Per-nucleotide qualities are absent, and no much larger clonotype sits a single base away. Relative to germline, V is missing 6 bases and J is missing 2 bases, with 6 bases of the junction outside any gene match. The germline V gene gives CDR1 as MDHEN and CDR2 as SYDVKM. The CDR3 has 16 amino acids, counting the end cysteine and phenylalanine. Of the read, only the CDR3 DNA is kept; its 48 bases are in frame from base 1. The data stem from a study of blood T cell repertoires in COVID-19 (dated by TCRdb to 2020 to 2021). Regarding the study in general: Samples from collaborators originated in the United States, Italy and Spain and spanned both the acute and convalescent phases of COVID-19. The material from the prospective study consisted of cDNA or gDNA derived from T cells, B-cell-depleted T cells, or PBMCs. Subjects who had been exposed to COVID-19, were actively infected with it, or had recovered from it provided the deeply sampled blood TCRbeta repertoires that made up the dataset. The repertoires were released in a freely available public database meant as a resource for research on the immune response to SARS-CoV-2. The samples were drawn from two sources: the first 160 participants of the ongoing ImmuneRACE study, and 950 to 1,500 subjects contributed by 6 global collaborators. Sample metadata almost always included a de-identified subject ID, COVID-19 status, age in years and sex. Where available, HLA class I and class II types were obtained from metadata supplied by the sample provider rather than from assay-based typing. The study at large found these results: The quantity of clinical and demographic metadata differed by source and by participant and was supplied without curation.

TCRbeta CDR3 regions were amplified from genomic DNA using the immunoSEQ Assay, a bias-controlled multiplex PCR. The original pipeline was this. The number of nucleated cells in each sample was estimated by amplification of reference gene primers within the assay. To quantify the absolute abundance of each unique TCRbeta CDR3 rearrangement, sequence reads were collapsed and filtered. Productive Simpson clonality was computed per sample as the square root of Simpson's diversity index over productive rearrangements. TCRdb re-hosts the immuneACCESS table, in-frame sequences only. Its copies lack some clones; in the studies checked, an unresolved V gene accounts for under half of them, and the cause for the rest is not known. V, J and clone size derive from that table, while D and trimming were established from the DNA sequence. The sample table records about 200,000 clones; more than 70% of these occur just once. The ten top clones hold roughly 8% of the sample.

Whole blood was collected in K2EDTA tubes by collaborating institutions according to the institutions' own protocols. For TCRbeta analysis, collaborator samples were shipped as frozen whole blood, as isolated PBMCs, or as DNA extracted from either sample type. This receptor was identified in a woman aged 50 to 65 with acute or convalescent COVID-19. Material for sequencing was peripheral blood. The sequence links TRBV28 to TRBJ2-3, and TRBD2 matches 12 of the central bases. This receptor carries the CDR3 CASSSGLAGFTDTQYF. In nucleotides, the sequence is TGTGCCAGCAGCTCAGGACTAGCGGGATTCACAGATACGCAGTATTTT.